This T cell receptor beta chain was observed in a study of regulatory and conventional T cells in RAG deficiency. The method was immunoSEQ multiplex PCR; TCRdb's version includes in-frame clones alone and lacks a portion of them. The sample has around 37,000 clones, about 89% seen once; the top ten hold roughly 15%. The study's findings and limits: Omenn patients showed >85% Treg-Tconv overlap and shorter CDR3 lengths. Treg unique TCR beta sequences were about 110-fold fewer in Omenn syndrome and CID/AS patients than controls.

V dropped 7 bases and J dropped 4; count of bases not matched to a gene: 6. This CDR3 is 13 amino acids long. Germline V gene data show CDR1 as MNHEY and CDR2 as SVGAGI. Worth noting for this clone: The antigen is not known.

A further study also used this sample, focusing on regulatory T cells. That work adds: The primer mix had 52 TRBV and 13 TRBJ primers. Patient repertoires had restricted TRB V-J pairs and skewed V and J usage, most in Tregs.

The sequence derives from a human donor in good health. Sequenced sample: CD8+ T cells sorted from blood. This chain uses TRBV6-5 with TRBJ1-1; 7 bases match TRBD1. The CDR3 nucleotides read TGTGCCAGCAATCCCAGGGGGGGCACTGAAGCTTTCTTT. This gives the protein CASNPRGGTEAFF.